This TCR beta chain stems from a study of graft-versus-host responses after intestinal transplantation. The wider study: Every one of the recipients received anti-thymocyte globulin induction and afterwards took tacrolimus and steroids for three to four years.

Only in-frame clones appear in the TCRdb table, and some are missing; sequencing was by immunoSEQ multiplex PCR. This sample carries about 29,000 clones, about three quarters of them seen once, and the ten largest clones take under 3.5%. Lamina propria and intraepithelial lymphocytes were released by processing graft tissue. This CDR3 contains 16 residues. Germline CDR1 MNHNY, CDR2 SVGAGI (reference sequence). About this clone: At one boundary the junction diverges from the germline segment, which might be a read error.

The clonotype was recovered from a human patient who received an intestinal transplant, so some T cells may come from the graft donor. The sample in question was ileum tissue, obtained 98 days after intestinal transplantation. V is TRBV6-6 and J is TRBJ1-1, with 11 bases aligning to TRBD1. The chain's CDR3 is CASRPSPGTGGTEASF. The CDR3 bases are TGTGCCAGCAGACCATCCCCCGGGACAGGGGGGACTGAAGCTTCCTTT.